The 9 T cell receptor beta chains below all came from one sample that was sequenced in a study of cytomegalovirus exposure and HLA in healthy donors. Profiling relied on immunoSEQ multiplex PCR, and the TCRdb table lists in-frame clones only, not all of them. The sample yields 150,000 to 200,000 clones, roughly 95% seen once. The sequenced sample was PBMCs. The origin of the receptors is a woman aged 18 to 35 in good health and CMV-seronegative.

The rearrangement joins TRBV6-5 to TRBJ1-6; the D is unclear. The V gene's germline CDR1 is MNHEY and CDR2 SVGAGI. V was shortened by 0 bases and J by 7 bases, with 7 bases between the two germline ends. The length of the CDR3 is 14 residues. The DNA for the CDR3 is TGTGCCAGCAGTTACTCGGGTAGCAATTCACCCCTCCACTTT. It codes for CASSYSGSNSPLHF.

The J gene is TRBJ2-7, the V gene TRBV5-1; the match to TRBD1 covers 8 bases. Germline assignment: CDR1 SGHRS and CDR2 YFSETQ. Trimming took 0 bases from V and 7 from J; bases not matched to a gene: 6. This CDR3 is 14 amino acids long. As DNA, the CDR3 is TGCGCCAGCAGCTTGGGACAGGGGATTGGGGAGCAGTACTTC. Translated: CASSLGQGIGEQYF.

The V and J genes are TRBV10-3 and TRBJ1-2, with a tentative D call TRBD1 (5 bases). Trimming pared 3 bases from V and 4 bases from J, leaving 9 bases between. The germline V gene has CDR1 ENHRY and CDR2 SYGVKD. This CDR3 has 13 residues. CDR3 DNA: TGTGCCATCAGTGAATCCGACAGCTATGGCTACACCTTC. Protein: CAISESDSYGYTF.

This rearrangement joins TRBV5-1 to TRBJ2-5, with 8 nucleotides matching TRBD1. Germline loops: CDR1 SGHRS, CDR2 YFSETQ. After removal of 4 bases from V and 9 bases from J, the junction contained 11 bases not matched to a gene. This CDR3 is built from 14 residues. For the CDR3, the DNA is TGCGCCAGCAGCGCTCGACAGGGGCCCTACTCCCAGTACTTC. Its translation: CASSARQGPYSQYF.

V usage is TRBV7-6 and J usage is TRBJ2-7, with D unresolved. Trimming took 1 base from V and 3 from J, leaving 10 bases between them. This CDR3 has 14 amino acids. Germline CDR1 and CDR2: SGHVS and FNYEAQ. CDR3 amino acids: CASSLERGDYEQYF. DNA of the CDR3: TGTGCCAGCAGCTTAGAGAGAGGAGACTACGAGCAGTACTTC.

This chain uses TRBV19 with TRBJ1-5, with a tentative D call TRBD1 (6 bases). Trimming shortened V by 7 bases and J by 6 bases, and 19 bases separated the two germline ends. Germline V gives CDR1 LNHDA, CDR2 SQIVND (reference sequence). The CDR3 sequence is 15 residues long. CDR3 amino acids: CASTNYATGFQPQHF. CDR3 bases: TGTGCCAGTACCAACTATGCGACAGGCTTTCAGCCCCAGCATTTT.

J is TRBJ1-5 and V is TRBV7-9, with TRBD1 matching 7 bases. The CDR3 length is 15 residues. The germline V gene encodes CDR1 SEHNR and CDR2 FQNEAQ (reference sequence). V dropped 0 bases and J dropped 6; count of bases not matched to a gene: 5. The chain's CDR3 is CASSLAQGVSQPQHF. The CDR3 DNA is TGTGCCAGCAGCTTAGCTCAGGGGGTAAGTCAGCCCCAGCATTTT.

The CDR3 sequence is CAQGDSSLYEQYF. The CDR3 DNA follows: TGTGCCCAGGGGGACAGCAGTCTTTACGAGCAGTACTTC. The gene calls are TRBV6-1 and TRBJ2-7; 7 bases map to TRBD1. Germline CDR1 and CDR2: MNHNS and SASEGT. V shed 11 bases and J 4 bases; nucleotides not matched to a gene: 11. The CDR3 contains 13 residues.

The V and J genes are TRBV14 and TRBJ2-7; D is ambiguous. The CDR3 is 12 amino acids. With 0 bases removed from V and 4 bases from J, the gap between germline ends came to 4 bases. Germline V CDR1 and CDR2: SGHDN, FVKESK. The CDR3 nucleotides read TGTGCCAGCAGCCAAGAGTCTTACGAGCAGTACTTC. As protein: CASSQESYEQYF.